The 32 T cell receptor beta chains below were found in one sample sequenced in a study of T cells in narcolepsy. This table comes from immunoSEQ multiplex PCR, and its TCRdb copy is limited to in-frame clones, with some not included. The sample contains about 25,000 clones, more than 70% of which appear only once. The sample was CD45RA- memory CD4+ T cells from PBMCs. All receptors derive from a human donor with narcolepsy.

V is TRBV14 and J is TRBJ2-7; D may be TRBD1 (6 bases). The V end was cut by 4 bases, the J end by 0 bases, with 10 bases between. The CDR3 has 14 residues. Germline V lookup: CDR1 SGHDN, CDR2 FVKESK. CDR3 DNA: TGTGCCAGCAGCCTCGGGACAACCTCCTACGAGCAGTACTTC. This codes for CASSLGTTSYEQYF.

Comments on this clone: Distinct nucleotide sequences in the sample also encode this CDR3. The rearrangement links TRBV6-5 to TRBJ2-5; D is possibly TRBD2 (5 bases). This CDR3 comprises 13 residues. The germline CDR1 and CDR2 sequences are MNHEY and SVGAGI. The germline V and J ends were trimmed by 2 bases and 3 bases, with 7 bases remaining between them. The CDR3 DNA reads TGTGCCAGCAGTTACGGGCGGGAAGAGACCCAGTACTTC. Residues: CASSYGREETQYF.

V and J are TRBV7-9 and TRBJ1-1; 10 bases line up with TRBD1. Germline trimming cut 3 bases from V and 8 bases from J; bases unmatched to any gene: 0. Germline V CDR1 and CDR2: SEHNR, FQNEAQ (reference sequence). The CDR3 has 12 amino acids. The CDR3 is CASSLGQGEAFF. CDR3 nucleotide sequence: TGTGCCAGCAGCTTGGGACAGGGGGAAGCTTTCTTT.

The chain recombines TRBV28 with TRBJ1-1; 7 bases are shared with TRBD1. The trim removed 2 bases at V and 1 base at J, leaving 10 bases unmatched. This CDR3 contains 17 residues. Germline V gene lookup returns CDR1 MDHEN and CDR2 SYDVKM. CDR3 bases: TGTGCCAGCAGTTTAACGGCAGGGGGATCGGGGAACACTGAAGCTTTCTTT. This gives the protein CASSLTAGGSGNTEAFF.

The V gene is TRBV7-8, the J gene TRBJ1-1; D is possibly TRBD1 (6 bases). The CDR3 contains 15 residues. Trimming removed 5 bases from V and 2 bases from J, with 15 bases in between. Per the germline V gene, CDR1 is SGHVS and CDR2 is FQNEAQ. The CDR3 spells CASSPGGRLNTEAFF. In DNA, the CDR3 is TGTGCCAGCAGCCCGGGGGGCAGATTAAACACTGAAGCTTTCTTT.

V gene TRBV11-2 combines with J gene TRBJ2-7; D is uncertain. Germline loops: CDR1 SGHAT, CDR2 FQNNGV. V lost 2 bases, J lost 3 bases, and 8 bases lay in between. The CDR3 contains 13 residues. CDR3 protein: CASSLMGHYEQYF. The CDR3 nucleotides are TGTGCCAGCAGCTTAATGGGCCACTACGAGCAGTACTTC.

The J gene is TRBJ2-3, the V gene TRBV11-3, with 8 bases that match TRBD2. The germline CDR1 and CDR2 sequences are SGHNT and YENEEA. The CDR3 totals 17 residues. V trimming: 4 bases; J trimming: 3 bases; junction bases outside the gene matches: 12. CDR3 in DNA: TGTGCCAGCAGCTCCTCCCTACCGGGAGGGGGGACAGATACGCAGTATTTT. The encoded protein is CASSSSLPGGGTDTQYF.

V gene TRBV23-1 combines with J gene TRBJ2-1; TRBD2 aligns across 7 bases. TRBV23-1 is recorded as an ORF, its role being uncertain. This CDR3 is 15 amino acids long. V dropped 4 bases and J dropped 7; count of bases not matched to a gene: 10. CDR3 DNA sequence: TGCGCCAGCAGTCTGCCATGGAACGGGGGGAATGAGCAGTTCTTC. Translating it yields CASSLPWNGGNEQFF.

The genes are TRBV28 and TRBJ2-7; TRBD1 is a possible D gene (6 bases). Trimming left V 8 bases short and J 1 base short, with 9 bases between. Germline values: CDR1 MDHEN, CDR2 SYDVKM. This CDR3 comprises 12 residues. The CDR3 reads CASSQGSYEQYF. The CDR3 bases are TGTGCCAGCTCCCAGGGGTCCTACGAGCAGTACTTC.

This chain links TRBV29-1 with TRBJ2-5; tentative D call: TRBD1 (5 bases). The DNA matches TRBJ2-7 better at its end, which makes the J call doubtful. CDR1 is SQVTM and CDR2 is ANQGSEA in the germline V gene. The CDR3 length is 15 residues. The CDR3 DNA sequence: TGCAGCGTGACAGCCTGGGGTTTGGGCTCCTACGAGCAGTACTTC. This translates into CSVTAWGLGSYEQYF.

In DNA, the CDR3 is TGCGCCAGCGTTAGCGGGGGCGGGGACAATGAGCAGTTCTTC. It specifies CASVSGGGDNEQFF. V usage is TRBV5-1 and J usage is TRBJ2-1; 9 nucleotides agree with TRBD2. The J segment lost 5 bases and the V segment lost 7 bases, leaving 7 bases of the junction unmatched. The CDR3 consists of 14 residues. Germline V gene data show CDR1 as SGHRS and CDR2 as YFSETQ.

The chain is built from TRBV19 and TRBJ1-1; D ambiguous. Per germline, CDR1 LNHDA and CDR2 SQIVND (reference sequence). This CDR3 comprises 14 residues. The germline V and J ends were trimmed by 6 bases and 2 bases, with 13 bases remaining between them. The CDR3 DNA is TGTGCCAGTAGAATTAGTGTAGCAAACACTGAAGCTTTCTTT. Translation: CASRISVANTEAFF.

The CDR3 bases are TGTGCCAGCAGTTTAGAGGACATCCCCAATCAGCCCCAGCATTTT. It specifies CASSLEDIPNQPQHF. The chain uses TRBV6-1 and TRBJ1-5; possible D gene TRBD1, 5 bases. V was shortened by 5 bases and J by 3 bases, with 14 bases between the two germline ends. Germline loops: CDR1 MNHNS, CDR2 SASEGT. This CDR3 is built from 15 residues.

The CDR3 reads CTSSQALNLTGVDPRQFF. CDR3 bases: TGCACCAGCAGCCAAGCCCTTAACCTAACGGGAGTGGATCCGCGCCAGTTCTTC. This rearrangement joins TRBV1 to TRBJ2-1; the D call of TRBD2 is as the table states it, not checked on the DNA. TRBV1 is a pseudogene segment. The length of the CDR3 is 18 residues.

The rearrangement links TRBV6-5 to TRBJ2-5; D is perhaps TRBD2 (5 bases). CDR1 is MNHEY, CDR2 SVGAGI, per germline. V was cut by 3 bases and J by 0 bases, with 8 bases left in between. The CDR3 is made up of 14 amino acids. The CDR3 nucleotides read TGTGCCAGCAGTTATCGGGGAGACCAAGAGACCCAGTACTTC. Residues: CASSYRGDQETQYF.

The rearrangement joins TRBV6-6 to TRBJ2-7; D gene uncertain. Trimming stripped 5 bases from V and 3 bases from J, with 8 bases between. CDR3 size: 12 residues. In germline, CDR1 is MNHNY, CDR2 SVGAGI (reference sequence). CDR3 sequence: CASSLGSYEQYF. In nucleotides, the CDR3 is TGTGCCAGCAGTCTAGGCAGCTACGAGCAGTACTTC.

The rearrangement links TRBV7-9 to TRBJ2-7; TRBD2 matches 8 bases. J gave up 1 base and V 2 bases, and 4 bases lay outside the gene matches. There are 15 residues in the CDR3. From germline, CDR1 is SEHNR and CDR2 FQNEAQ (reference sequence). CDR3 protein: CASSLLASGSYEQYF. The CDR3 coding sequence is TGTGCCAGCAGCTTACTGGCTAGCGGGTCCTACGAGCAGTACTTC.

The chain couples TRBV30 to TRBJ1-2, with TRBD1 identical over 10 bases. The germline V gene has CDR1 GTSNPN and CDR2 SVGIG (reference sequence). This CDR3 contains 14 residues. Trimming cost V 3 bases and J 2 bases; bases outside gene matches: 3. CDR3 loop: CAWSRDRGNYGYTF. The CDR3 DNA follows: TGTGCCTGGAGCCGGGACAGGGGAAACTATGGCTACACCTTC.

The CDR3 spells CASSLGGRARTDTQYF. The CDR3 bases are TGCGCCAGCAGCTTGGGTGGCAGGGCGAGAACAGATACGCAGTATTTT. The chain joins TRBV5-1 to TRBJ2-3, with a possible D match to TRBD1 (5 bases). CDR3 length: 16 residues. V shed 0 bases and J shed 3 bases, with 14 bases lying between them. Germline CDR1 SGHRS, CDR2 YFSETQ.

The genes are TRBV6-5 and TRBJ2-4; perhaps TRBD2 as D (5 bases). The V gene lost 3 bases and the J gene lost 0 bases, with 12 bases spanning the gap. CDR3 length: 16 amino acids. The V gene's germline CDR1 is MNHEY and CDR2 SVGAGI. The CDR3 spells CASSYSAAGAKNIQYF. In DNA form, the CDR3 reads TGTGCCAGCAGTTATAGCGCTGCCGGAGCCAAAAACATTCAGTACTTC.

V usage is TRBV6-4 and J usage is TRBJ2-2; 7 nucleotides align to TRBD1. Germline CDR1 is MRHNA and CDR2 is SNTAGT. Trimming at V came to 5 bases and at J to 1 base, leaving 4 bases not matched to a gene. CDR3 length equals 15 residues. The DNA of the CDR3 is TGTGCCAGCAGTTTAAGACAGGGGAACACCGGGGAGCTGTTTTTT. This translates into CASSLRQGNTGELFF.

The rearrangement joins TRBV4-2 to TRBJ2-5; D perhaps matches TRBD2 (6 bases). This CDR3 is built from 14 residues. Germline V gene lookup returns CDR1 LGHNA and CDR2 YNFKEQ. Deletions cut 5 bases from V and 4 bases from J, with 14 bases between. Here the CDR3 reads CASSSRVGGETQYF. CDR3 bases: TGTGCCAGCAGCTCAAGAGTGGGGGGAGAGACCCAGTACTTC.

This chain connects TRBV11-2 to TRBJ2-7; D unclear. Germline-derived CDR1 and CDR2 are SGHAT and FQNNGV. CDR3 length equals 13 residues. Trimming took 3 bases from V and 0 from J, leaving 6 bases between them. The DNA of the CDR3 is TGTGCCAGCAGCTTCGGGTTCTCCTACGAGCAGTACTTC. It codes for CASSFGFSYEQYF.

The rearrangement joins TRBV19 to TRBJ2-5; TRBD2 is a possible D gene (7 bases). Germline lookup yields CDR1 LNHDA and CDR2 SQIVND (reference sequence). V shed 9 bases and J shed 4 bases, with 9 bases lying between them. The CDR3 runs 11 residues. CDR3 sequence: CARGGGETQYF. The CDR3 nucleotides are TGTGCCAGGGGAGGGGGAGAGACCCAGTACTTC.

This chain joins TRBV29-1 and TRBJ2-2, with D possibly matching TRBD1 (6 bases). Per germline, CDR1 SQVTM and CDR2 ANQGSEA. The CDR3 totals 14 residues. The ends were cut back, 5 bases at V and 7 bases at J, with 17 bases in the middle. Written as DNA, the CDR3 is TGCAGCGTTCGATTTTCAGGGGTACACGGGGAGCTGTTTTTT. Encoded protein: CSVRFSGVHGELFF.

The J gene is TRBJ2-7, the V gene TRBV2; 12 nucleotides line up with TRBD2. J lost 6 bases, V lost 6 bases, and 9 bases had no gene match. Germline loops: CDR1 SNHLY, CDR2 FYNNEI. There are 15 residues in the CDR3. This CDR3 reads CASRETSGSLGEQYF. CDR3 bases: TGTGCCAGCAGGGAGACTAGCGGGAGCTTAGGCGAGCAGTACTTC. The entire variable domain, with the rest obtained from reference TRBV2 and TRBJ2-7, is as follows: EPEVTQTPSHQVTQMGQEVILRCVPISNHLYFYWYRQILGQKVEFLVSFYNNEISEKSEIFDDQFSVERPDGSNFTLKIRSTKLEDSAMYFCASRETSGSLGEQYFGPGTRLTVT.

CDR3 sequence reads: CASSEQGEAEQYF. The CDR3 DNA sequence: TGTGCCAGCAGTGAACAGGGTGAAGCCGAGCAGTACTTC. This sequence joins TRBV6-5 and TRBJ2-7; tentatively, D is TRBD1 (6 bases). CDR1 and CDR2 from the germline V gene are MNHEY and SVGAGI. The CDR3 totals 13 residues. Between the trimmed V and J ends, which lost 5 bases and 6 bases, there was a span of 14 bases.

The CDR3 nucleotides read TGTGCCTGGAGTCGAAGGAGTGGGGAGACCCAGTACTTC. This encodes CAWSRRSGETQYF. The V call is TRBV30, the J call TRBJ2-5; D is uncertain. Germline CDR1 reads GTSNPN; CDR2 reads SVGIG (reference sequence). Trimming stripped 2 bases from V and 5 bases from J, with 12 bases between. The CDR3 loop spans 13 amino acids.

The CDR3 loop reads CATSRDVTGNTEAFF. The DNA for the CDR3 is TGTGCCACCAGCAGAGATGTCACAGGGAACACTGAAGCTTTCTTT. The chain employs TRBV15 and TRBJ1-1, with a tentative D call TRBD1 (5 bases). V lost 0 bases and J lost 1, with 9 bases in between. This CDR3 has 15 residues. Germline V gene sequence: CDR1 LNHNV, CDR2 YYDKDF (reference sequence).

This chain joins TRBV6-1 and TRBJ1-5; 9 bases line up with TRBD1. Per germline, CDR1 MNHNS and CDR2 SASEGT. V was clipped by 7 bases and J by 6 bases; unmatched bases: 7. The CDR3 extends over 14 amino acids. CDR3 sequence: CASIPGQGSQPQHF. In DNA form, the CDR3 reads TGTGCCAGCATCCCGGGACAGGGTAGTCAGCCCCAGCATTTT.

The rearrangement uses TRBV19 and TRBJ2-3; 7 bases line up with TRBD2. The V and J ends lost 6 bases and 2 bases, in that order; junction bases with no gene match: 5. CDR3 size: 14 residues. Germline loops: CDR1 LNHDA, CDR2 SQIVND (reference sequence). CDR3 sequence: CASSPTSATDTQYF. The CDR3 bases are TGTGCCAGTAGCCCTACTAGCGCCACAGATACGCAGTATTTT.

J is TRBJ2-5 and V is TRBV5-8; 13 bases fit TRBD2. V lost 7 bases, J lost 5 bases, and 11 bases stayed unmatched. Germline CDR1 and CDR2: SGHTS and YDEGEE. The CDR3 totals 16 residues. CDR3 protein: CASDRTSGRSGETQYF. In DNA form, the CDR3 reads TGTGCCAGCGACCGGACTAGCGGGAGATCGGGGGAGACCCAGTACTTC.